The T cell receptor beta chain described here comes from a study of graft-versus-host responses after intestinal transplantation. Study-level points and caveats: Where graft-donor T cell macrochimerism was present, patients had high graft-versus-host to host-versus-graft clonal ratios in allografts.

This clone was observed a single time. What it binds is not known. Sequenced by immunoSEQ multiplex PCR; TCRdb stores in-frame clones only, minus some. The sample carries about 70,000 clones, less than 95% recorded once. This receptor was taken from a human donor who received an intestinal transplant. The sample here was unstimulated CD8+ T cells sorted from spleen or lymph node cells, taken before intestinal transplant.

The CDR3 loop reads CASSSSLGGGYTF. CDR3 bases: TGTGCCAGCAGCTCCTCGTTGGGGGGTGGCTACACCTTC. The chain links TRBV7-9 to TRBJ1-2; the D gene is possibly TRBD1 (5 bases). V dropped 4 bases and J dropped 7 bases, with 13 bases sitting between them. Germline CDR1 reads SEHNR; CDR2 reads FQNEAQ (reference sequence). The CDR3 totals 13 residues.